The T cell receptor beta chain under discussion was sequenced for a study of CD8+ T cells in alopecia areata. Once RNA had been extracted, it was reverse transcribed into cDNA to act as the sequencing template. The data were produced by immunoSEQ multiplex PCR, yet TCRdb's version contains in-frame clones alone and is incomplete. The sample shows 150,000 to 200,000 clones, less than 70% of them seen only once. A note on this clone: Its antigen is undetermined.

Noted treatment: oral pan-JAK inhibitor, 5-10 mg twice daily. Findings and caveats of the study: Uncertainty remains about how baseline CD8+ expansion links to response, with one nonresponder. A large proportion of expanded lesional clones were detected persisting in scalp and blood during tofacitinib.

The CDR3 loop spans 15 amino acids. Germline CDR1 is LGHNA and CDR2 is YNFKEQ. V gave up 0 bases and J gave up 6 bases, with 14 bases separating them. This rearrangement joins TRBV4-2 to TRBJ1-2; weak D call: TRBD1 (6 bases). The source is a human donor with alopecia areata. The starting material was CD4+ T cells sorted from blood, obtained at week 24, from a patient treated with tofacitinib. The CDR3 is CASSQEGRGADGYTF. In DNA, the CDR3 is TGTGCCAGCAGCCAAGAGGGCAGGGGAGCGGATGGCTACACCTTC.